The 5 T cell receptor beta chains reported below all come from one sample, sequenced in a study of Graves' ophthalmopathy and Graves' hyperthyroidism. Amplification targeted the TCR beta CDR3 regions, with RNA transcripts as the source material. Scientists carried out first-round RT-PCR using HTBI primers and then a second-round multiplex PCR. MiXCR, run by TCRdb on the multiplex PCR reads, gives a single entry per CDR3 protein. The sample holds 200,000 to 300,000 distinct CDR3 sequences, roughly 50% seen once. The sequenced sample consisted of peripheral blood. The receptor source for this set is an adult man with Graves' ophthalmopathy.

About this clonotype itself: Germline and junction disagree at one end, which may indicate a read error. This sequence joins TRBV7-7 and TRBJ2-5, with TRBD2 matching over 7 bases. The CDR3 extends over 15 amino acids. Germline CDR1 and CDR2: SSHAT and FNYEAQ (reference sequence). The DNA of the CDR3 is TGTGCTAGCAGCTTAGAAGCGGGGCTGCAAGAGACCCAGTACTTC. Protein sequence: CASSLEAGLQETQYF. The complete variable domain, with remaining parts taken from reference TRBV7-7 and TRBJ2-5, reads GAGVSQSPRYKVTKRGQDVTLRCDPISSHATLYWYQQALGQGPEFLTYFNYEAQPDKSGLPSDRFSAERPEGSISTLTIQRTEQRDSAMYRCASSLEAGLQETQYFGPGTRLLVL.

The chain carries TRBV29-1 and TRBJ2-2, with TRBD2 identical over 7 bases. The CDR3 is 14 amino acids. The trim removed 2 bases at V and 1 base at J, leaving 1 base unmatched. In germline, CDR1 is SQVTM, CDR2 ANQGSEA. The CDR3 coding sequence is TGCAGCGTTGAACCTAGCGGGAACACCGGGGAGCTGTTTTTT. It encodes CSVEPSGNTGELFF.

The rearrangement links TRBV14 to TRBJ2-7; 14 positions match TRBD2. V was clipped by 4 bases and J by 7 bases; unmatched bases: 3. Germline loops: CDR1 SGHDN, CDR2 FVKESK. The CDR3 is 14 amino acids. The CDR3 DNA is TGTGCCAGCAGCCGACTAGCGGGGGGGCCGGAGCAGTACTTC. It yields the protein CASSRLAGGPEQYF. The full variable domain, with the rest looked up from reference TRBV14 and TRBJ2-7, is EAGVTQFPSHSVIEKGQTVTLRCDPISGHDNLYWYRRVMGKEIKFLLHFVKESKQDESGMPNNRFLAERTGGTYSTLKVQPAELEDSGVYFCASSRLAGGPEQYFGPGTRLTVT.

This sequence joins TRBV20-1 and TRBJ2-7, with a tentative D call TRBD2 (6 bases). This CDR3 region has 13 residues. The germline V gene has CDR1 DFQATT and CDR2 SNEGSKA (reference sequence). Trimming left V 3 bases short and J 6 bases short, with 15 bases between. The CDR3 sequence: CSASGGFLSEQYF. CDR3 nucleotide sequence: TGCAGTGCTAGCGGAGGGTTCCTCAGCGAGCAGTACTTC.

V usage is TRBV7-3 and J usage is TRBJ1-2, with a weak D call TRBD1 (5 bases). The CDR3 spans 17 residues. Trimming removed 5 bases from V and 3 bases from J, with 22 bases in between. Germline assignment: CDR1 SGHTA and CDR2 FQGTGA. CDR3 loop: CASSPTIRGEVDYGYTF. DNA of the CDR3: TGTGCCAGCAGCCCAACGATTAGAGGGGAGGTTGACTATGGCTACACCTTC.